Each of the 18 T cell receptor beta chains below was sequenced from the same sample in a study of cytomegalovirus exposure and HLA in healthy donors. 13 Jbeta primers and 60 Vbeta primers were used for the PCR. The method was immunoSEQ multiplex PCR; TCRdb's version includes in-frame clones alone and lacks a portion of them. This table has 85,000 to 130,000 clones, roughly 80% appearing once. Input material: PBMCs. These receptors came from a man in his fifties or sixties in good health and CMV-seronegative.

For the CDR3, the DNA is TGTGCCAGCAGTGAATGGAGAAATTACACCGGGGAGCTGTTTTTT. Translation gives CASSEWRNYTGELFF. The chain recombines TRBV25-1 with TRBJ2-2; no definite D call. Germline V CDR1 and CDR2: MGHDK, SYGVNS. V dropped 1 base and J dropped 3 bases, with 9 bases sitting between them. This CDR3 spans 15 amino acids.

As to this clone: One junction end disagrees with the germline gene, perhaps due to a read error. The chain couples TRBV19 to TRBJ1-6, with D maybe TRBD1 (6 bases). Germline lookup yields CDR1 LNHDA and CDR2 SQIVND (reference sequence). This CDR3 is built from 14 residues. CDR3 protein: CASSVGALESPFHF. Written as DNA, the CDR3 is TGTGCCAGTAGTGTGGGGGCCCTTGAATCACCCTTCCACTTT.

The genes are TRBV19 and TRBJ2-1; D may be TRBD2 (6 bases). Trimming stripped 4 bases from V and 8 bases from J, with 18 bases between. This CDR3 comprises 15 residues. The germline V gene encodes CDR1 LNHDA and CDR2 SQIVND (reference sequence). The CDR3: CASSSPRGLSDEQFF. For the CDR3, the DNA is TGTGCCAGTAGTAGCCCGCGGGGCCTCAGCGATGAGCAGTTCTTC. The whole variable domain, remainder taken from reference TRBV19 and TRBJ2-1, is DGGITQSPKYLFRKEGQNVTLSCEQNLNHDAMYWYRQDPGQGLRLIYYSQIVNDFQKGDIAEGYSVSREKKESFPLTVTSAQKNPTAFYLCASSSPRGLSDEQFFGPGTRLTVL.

This clone has more than one count but fewer than ten. The chain joins TRBV5-5 to TRBJ2-2; tentatively, D is TRBD2 (5 bases). Trimming removed 10 bases at V and 5 bases at J, with 15 bases between. The CDR3 consists of 13 residues. Looked up from germline, CDR1 is SGHKS and CDR2 is YYEKEE (reference sequence). The CDR3 region has the DNA TGTGCCCAAAAGGGAGTGGGTACCGGGGAGCTGTTTTTT. Its translation: CAQKGVGTGELFF.

CDR3 bases: TGTGCCAGCAGCCTCTTTAGTAACACCGGGGAGCTGTTTTTT. Translating gives CASSLFSNTGELFF. V gene TRBV7-9 combines with J gene TRBJ2-2; D is undetermined. CDR1 is SEHNR and CDR2 is FQNEAQ in the germline V gene (reference sequence). CDR3 size: 14 residues. V lost 5 bases to trimming and J lost 2 bases, with 9 bases between them.

The chain couples TRBV7-9 to TRBJ2-3; D may be TRBD2 (7 bases). Between the trimmed V and J ends, which lost 8 bases and 3 bases, there was a span of 18 bases. The CDR3 is 15 residues long. Germline-derived CDR1 and CDR2 are SEHNR and FQNEAQ (reference sequence). This chain's CDR3 is CASGGIGGPTDTQYF. The CDR3 DNA reads as TGTGCCAGCGGGGGGATCGGGGGGCCTACAGATACGCAGTATTTT.

V is TRBV7-9 and J is TRBJ1-5; D possibly corresponds to TRBD1 (5 bases). The germline CDR1 and CDR2 sequences are SEHNR and FQNEAQ (reference sequence). The CDR3 runs 12 residues. V shed 7 bases and J shed 6 bases, with 10 bases lying between them. The chain's CDR3 is CASTGDSQPQHF. DNA of the CDR3: TGTGCCAGCACCGGAGACAGTCAGCCCCAGCATTTT. The whole variable domain, filled in from reference TRBV7-9 and TRBJ1-5, reads DTGVSQNPRHKITKRGQNVTFRCDPISEHNRLYWYRQTLGQGPEFLTYFQNEAQLEKSRLLSDRFSAERPKGSFSTLEIQRTEQGDSAMYLCASTGDSQPQHFGDGTRLSIL.

Only one count was recorded for this clone. The chain is built from TRBV11-2 and TRBJ2-1; D gene unclear. CDR1 is SGHAT, CDR2 FQNNGV, per germline. V was clipped by 5 bases and J by 7 bases, with 18 bases between them. The CDR3 contains 15 residues. CDR3 in amino acids: CASSLQPAGENEQFF. Here the CDR3 DNA reads TGTGCCAGCAGCCTACAACCGGCAGGTGAGAATGAGCAGTTCTTC.

The rearrangement joins TRBV5-1 to TRBJ1-2, with a possible D match to TRBD1 (6 bases). The CDR3 spans 15 residues. Per the germline V gene, CDR1 is SGHRS and CDR2 is YFSETQ. V shed 7 bases and J shed 4 bases, with 20 bases lying between them. CDR3 bases: TGCGCCAGCGCAGAGGGCTTCCAGGGGACCTATGGCTACACCTTC. Encoded protein: CASAEGFQGTYGYTF.

V usage is TRBV29-1 and J usage is TRBJ1-2; 7 bases agree with TRBD1. CDR1 SQVTM and CDR2 ANQGSEA come from the germline V gene. Trimming cost V 2 bases and J 4 bases; bases outside gene matches: 4. The CDR3 contains 13 residues. The CDR3 DNA is TGCAGCGTTGAAACAGGGGAGACCTATGGCTACACCTTC. Translating gives CSVETGETYGYTF.

The rearrangement joins TRBV2 to TRBJ2-3; D is possibly TRBD1 (5 bases). V was cut by 3 bases and J by 4 bases, with 20 bases left in between. CDR1 SNHLY and CDR2 FYNNEI come from the germline V gene. The CDR3 consists of 17 residues. The CDR3 here is CASSDPRGRGNADTQYF. The CDR3 DNA reads TGTGCCAGCAGTGACCCCCGAGGTAGGGGAAATGCAGATACGCAGTATTTT.

This rearrangement joins TRBV25-1 to TRBJ1-2; D unresolved. V was cut by 2 bases and J by 4 bases, with 8 bases left in between. Germline V gene sequence: CDR1 MGHDK, CDR2 SYGVNS. The CDR3 length is 13 residues. The CDR3 DNA reads as TGTGCCAGCAGTGAAGGAACAGTCTATGGCTACACCTTC. As protein: CASSEGTVYGYTF.

The chain carries TRBV28 and TRBJ1-2; D unresolved. V gave up 3 bases and J gave up 8 bases, with 7 bases separating them. The CDR3 is made up of 11 amino acids. CDR1 is MDHEN, CDR2 SYDVKM, per germline. The CDR3 loop reads CASSFGRGYTF. CDR3 coding DNA: TGTGCCAGCAGTTTTGGCAGGGGCTACACCTTC.

The chain joins TRBV5-1 to TRBJ2-3; 9 bases map to TRBD2. Germline V gives CDR1 SGHRS, CDR2 YFSETQ. The CDR3 spans 17 residues. Germline trimming cut 0 bases from V and 0 bases from J; bases unmatched to any gene: 5. Written as DNA, the CDR3 is TGCGCCAGCAGCTTGGCCCGCGGGGGGGCTAGCACAGATACGCAGTATTTT. This sequence encodes CASSLARGGASTDTQYF.

V and J are TRBV7-6 and TRBJ2-1, with a weak D call TRBD1 (6 bases). Trimming cost V 7 bases and J 7 bases, with 20 bases left between them. Germline CDR1 reads SGHVS; CDR2 reads FNYEAQ. The CDR3 runs to 15 residues. The CDR3 nucleotides read TGTGCCAGCACTCAACAGGGCCCCGTATCGAATGAGCAGTTCTTC. It is translated as CASTQQGPVSNEQFF.

The chain employs TRBV6-1 and TRBJ1-6; D possibly corresponds to TRBD1 (6 bases). The CDR3 contains 13 residues. The germline gives CDR1 MNHNS, CDR2 SASEGT. Trimming removed 3 bases from V and 12 bases from J, with 12 bases in between. Here the CDR3 reads CASSDRGDQPLHF. Written as DNA, the CDR3 is TGTGCCAGCAGTGACAGGGGAGATCAACCCCTCCACTTT.

The rearrangement uses TRBV18 and TRBJ1-6; TRBD1 might be the D (6 bases). Deletions cut 3 bases from V and 6 bases from J, with 18 bases between. There are 17 residues in the CDR3. The germline CDR1 and CDR2 sequences are KGHSH and LQKENI. The CDR3 sequence is CASSPVSAGQLNSPLHF. The DNA for the CDR3 is TGTGCCAGCTCACCGGTATCGGCAGGACAGCTTAATTCACCCCTCCACTTT.

The gene calls are TRBV5-1 and TRBJ1-1; the match to TRBD1 covers 8 bases. With 5 bases clipped from V and 8 bases from J, the junction kept 5 bases outside the gene matches. Germline V lookup: CDR1 SGHRS, CDR2 YFSETQ. The CDR3 covers 12 residues. The CDR3 coding sequence is TGCGCCAGCAGTCGAGGGACAGGCGAAGCTTTCTTT. Its protein is CASSRGTGEAFF.